One sample yielded the 5 T cell receptor beta chains listed below, sequenced in a study of cytomegalovirus exposure and HLA in healthy donors (dated by TCRdb to about 2017). The library was generated by the immunoSEQ multiplex PCR assay. TCRdb obtained this table from immuneACCESS and retained in-frame rearrangements with V and J assigned. These tables miss some clones; where compared with another copy, unresolved V genes account for less than half of the shortfall, and the remainder is unexplained. A total of roughly 220,000 clones appear in this sample, under 95% of them only once. The ten most abundant clones make up approximately 1.1% of the sample. The source material was PBMCs. These receptors originate from a woman between 18 and 29 years old in good health and CMV-seronegative.

The chain links TRBV5-1 to TRBJ1-5, with 7 bases that match TRBD1. The CDR3 sequence is 14 residues long. Germline V lookup: CDR1 SGHRS, CDR2 YFSETQ. V lost 4 bases and J lost 4; bases outside the gene matches: 5. The DNA for the CDR3 is TGCGCCAGCAGCGACAGGGAAGAGAATCAGCCCCAGCATTTT. This sequence encodes CASSDREENQPQHF. The full variable domain, completed using reference TRBV5-1 and TRBJ1-5, is KAGVTQTPRYLIKTRGQQVTLSCSPISGHRSVSWYQQTPGQGLQFLFEYFSETQRNKGNFPGRFSGRQFSNSRSEMNVSTLELGDSALYLCASSDREENQPQHFGDGTRLSIL.

The rearrangement links TRBV2 to TRBJ1-2; D may be TRBD1 (6 bases). Trimming took off 6 bases at V and 7 bases at J, with 12 bases between the two ends. The length of the CDR3 is 12 residues. CDR1 and CDR2 from the germline V gene are SNHLY and FYNNEI. The CDR3 DNA reads as TGTGCCAGCAGCGCGGGGGGGGCTGGCTACACCTTC. It is translated as CASSAGGAGYTF.

V and J are TRBV6-6 and TRBJ1-5; D might be TRBD1 (5 bases). There are 13 residues in the CDR3. The V gene lost 5 bases and the J gene lost 3 bases, with 8 bases spanning the gap. Germline V gives CDR1 MNHNY, CDR2 SVGAGI (reference sequence). For the CDR3, the DNA is TGTGCCAGCAGTCGACAGATCAATCAGCCCCAGCATTTT. Its translation is CASSRQINQPQHF.

V and J are TRBV10-1 and TRBJ2-1, with 11 bases that match TRBD2. The CDR3 is 15 residues long. Losses at the gene ends were 4 bases for V and 10 bases for J; bases not matched to a gene: 9. From germline, CDR1 is WNHNN and CDR2 SYGVQD (reference sequence). CDR3 sequence (DNA): TGCGCCAGCAGTGCCGCTAGCGGGAGGCAAGGGGAGCAGTTCTTC. It is translated as CASSAASGRQGEQFF.

V and J are TRBV4-1 and TRBJ2-7; 8 bases match TRBD1. Losses at the gene ends were 5 bases for V and 3 bases for J; bases not matched to a gene: 9. Per germline, CDR1 MGHRA and CDR2 YSYEKL. The CDR3 is 15 residues long. The CDR3 DNA sequence: TGCGCCAGCAGCTTGGACAGGGTCCCTGACTACGAGCAGTACTTC. Protein sequence: CASSLDRVPDYEQYF.